The clone carrying this T cell receptor beta chain was counted ten times or more. Its antigen is undetermined. This sample is part of a study of T cells in Graves' hyperthyroidism and ophthalmopathy. Study summary: Once the initial diagnosis was made, peripheral blood was obtained before any treatment.

The germline V gene has CDR1 LGHDT and CDR2 YNNKEL (reference sequence). V lost 3 bases, J lost 5 bases, and 14 bases stayed unmatched. The CDR3 is made up of 17 amino acids. Study observations and caveats: Blood also contained most expanded thyroid clonotypes above 0.001. A 13 V-J model separated ophthalmopathy from stable hyperthyroidism.

Template material for amplifying TCR beta CDR3 regions consisted of RNA transcripts. During a first-round RT-PCR of the TCR CDR3, the HTBI primer set was used. One entry per CDR3 protein results from TCRdb running MiXCR on the multiplex PCR reads. The table shows over 120,000 distinct CDR3 sequences, with less than 25% occurring only once. The receptor comes from a woman between 45 and 65 years old with Graves' hyperthyroidism that later progressed to Graves' ophthalmopathy. The material sequenced was blood. The chain is built from TRBV3-1 and TRBJ2-7, with 9 bases lining up with TRBD1. CDR3 region: CASSHLLYRDRENEQYF. The CDR3 DNA reads as TGTGCCAGCAGCCATCTCCTTTACCGGGACAGGGAGAACGAGCAGTACTTC.